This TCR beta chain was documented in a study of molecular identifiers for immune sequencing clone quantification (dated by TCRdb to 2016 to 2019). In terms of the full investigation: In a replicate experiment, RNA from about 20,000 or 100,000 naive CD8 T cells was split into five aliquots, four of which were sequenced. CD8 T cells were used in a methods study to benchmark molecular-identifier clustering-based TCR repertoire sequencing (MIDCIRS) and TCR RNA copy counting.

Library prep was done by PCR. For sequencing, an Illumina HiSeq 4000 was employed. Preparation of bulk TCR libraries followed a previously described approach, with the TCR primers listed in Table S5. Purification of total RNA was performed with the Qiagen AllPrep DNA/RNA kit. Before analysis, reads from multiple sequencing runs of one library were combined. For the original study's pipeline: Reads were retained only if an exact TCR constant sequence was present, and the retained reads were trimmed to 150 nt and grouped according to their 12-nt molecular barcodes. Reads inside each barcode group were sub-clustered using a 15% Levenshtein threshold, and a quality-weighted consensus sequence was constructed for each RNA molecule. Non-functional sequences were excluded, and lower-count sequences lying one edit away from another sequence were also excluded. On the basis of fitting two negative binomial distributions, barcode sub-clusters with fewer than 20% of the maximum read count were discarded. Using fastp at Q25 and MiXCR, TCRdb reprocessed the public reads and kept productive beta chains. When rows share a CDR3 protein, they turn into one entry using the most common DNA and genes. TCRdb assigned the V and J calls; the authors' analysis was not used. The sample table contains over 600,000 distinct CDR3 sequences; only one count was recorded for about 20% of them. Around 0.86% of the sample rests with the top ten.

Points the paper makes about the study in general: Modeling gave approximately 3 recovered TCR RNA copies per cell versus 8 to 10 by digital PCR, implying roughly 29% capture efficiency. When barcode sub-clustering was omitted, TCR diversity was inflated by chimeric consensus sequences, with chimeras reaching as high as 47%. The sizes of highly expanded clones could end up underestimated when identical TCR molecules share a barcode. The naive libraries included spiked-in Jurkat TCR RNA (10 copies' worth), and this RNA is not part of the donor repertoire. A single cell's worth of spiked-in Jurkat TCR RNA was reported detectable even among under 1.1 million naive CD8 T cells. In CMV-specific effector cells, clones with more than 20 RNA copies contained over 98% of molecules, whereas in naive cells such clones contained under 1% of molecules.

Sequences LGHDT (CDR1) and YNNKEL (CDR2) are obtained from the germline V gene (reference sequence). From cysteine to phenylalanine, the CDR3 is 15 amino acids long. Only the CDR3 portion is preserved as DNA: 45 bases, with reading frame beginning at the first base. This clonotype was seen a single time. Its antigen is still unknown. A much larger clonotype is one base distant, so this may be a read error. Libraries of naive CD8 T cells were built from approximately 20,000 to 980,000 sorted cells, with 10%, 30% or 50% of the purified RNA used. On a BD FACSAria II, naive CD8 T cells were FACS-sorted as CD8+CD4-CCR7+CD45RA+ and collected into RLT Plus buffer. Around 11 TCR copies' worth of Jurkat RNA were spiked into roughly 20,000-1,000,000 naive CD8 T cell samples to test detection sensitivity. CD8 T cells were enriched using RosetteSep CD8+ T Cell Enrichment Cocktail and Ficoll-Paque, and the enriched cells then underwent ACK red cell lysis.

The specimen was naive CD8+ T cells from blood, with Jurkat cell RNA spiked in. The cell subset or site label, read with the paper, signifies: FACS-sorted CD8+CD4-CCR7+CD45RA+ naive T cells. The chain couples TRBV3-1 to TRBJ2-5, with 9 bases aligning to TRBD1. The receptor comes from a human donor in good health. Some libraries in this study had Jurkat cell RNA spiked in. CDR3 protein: CASSQGDREKETQHF. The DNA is TGTGCCAGCAGCCAAGGGGACAGGGAAAAAGAGACCCAGCACTTC.